This TCR beta chain derives from a study of CD8 T cells in ankylosing spondylitis. Overall study findings and caveats: In ankylosing spondylitis blood, a motif of seven to nine highly homologous TCR beta variants appeared characteristic. There was reportedly significant enrichment of clones that were disease-linked in matched ankylosing spondylitis synovial fluid. Disease-linked clones were CD8+ and relatively rare in peripheral blood.

This clonotype has just a few counts. No antigen is known for it. With 5 bases clipped from V and 7 bases from J, the junction kept 10 bases outside the gene matches. Germline CDR1 and CDR2: SEHNR and FQNEAQ (reference sequence). The CDR3 covers 15 residues. By quantitative 5'-RACE with molecular barcodes, the TCR beta libraries were made. TCRdb recomputed calls from the 5' RACE reads with MiXCR, one row per CDR3 protein. The sample shows about 240,000 distinct CDR3 sequences, around 7.8% of them seen only once. Material for sequencing was blood, either unsorted or a sorted T cell fraction (not recorded which). The source of this sequence is a male donor with ankylosing spondylitis or in good health (not recorded which). The rearrangement links TRBV7-9 to TRBJ2-1; 8 bases are shared with TRBD1. The chain's CDR3 is CASSRMGQVINEQFF. As DNA, the CDR3 is TGTGCCAGCAGCCGTATGGGACAGGTCATTAATGAGCAGTTCTTC.